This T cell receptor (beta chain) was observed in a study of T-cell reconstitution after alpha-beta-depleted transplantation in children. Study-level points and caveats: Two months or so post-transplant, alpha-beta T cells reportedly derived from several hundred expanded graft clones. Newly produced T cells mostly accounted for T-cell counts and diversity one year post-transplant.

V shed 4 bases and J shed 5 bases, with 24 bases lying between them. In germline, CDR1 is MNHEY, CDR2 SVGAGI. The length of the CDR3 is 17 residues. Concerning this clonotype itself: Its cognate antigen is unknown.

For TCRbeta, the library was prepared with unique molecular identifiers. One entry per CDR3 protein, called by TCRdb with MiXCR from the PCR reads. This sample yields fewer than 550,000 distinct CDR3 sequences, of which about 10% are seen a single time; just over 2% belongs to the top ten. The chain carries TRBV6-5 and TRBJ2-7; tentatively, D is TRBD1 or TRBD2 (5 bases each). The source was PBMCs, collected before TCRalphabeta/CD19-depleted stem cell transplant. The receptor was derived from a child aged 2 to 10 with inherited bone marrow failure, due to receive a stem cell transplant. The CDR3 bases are TGTGCCAGCAGTTTAGTCATTTTTGAACAGGTGGGGGACGAGCAGTACTTC. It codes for CASSLVIFEQVGDEQYF.